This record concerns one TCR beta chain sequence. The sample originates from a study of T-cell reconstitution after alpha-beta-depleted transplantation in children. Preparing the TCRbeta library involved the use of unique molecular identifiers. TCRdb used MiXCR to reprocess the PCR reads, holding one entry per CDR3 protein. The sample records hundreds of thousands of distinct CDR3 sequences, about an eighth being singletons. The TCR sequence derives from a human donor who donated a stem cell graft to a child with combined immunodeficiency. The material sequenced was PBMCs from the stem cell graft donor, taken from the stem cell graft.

The DNA for the CDR3 is TGTGCCAGCAGTTCGGGACAGGGGGTTTGGACTAGCGACACCGGGGAGCTGTTTTTT. This sequence encodes CASSSGQGVWTSDTGELFF. The V call is TRBV12-3 or TRBV12-4, the J call TRBJ2-2; 11 bases match TRBD1. V trimming: 4 bases; J trimming: 3 bases; junction bases outside the gene matches: 13. The CDR3 spans 19 residues.